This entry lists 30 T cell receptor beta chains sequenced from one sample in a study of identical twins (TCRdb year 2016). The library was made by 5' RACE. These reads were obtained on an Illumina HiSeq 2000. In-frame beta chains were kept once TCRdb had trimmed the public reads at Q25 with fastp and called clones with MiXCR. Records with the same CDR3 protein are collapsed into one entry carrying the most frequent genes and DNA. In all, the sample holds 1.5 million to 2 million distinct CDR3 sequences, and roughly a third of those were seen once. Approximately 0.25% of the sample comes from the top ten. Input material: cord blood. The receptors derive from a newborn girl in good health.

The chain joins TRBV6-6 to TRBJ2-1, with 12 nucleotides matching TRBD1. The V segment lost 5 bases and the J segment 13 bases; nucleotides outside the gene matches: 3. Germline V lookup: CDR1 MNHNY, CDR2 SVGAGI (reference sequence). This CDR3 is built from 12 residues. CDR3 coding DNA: TGTGCCAGCAGTAAGGGACAGGGGGCACAGTTCTTC. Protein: CASSKGQGAQFF.

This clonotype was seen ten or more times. The CDR3: CASSLDRINEKLFF. The CDR3 DNA is TGTGCCAGCAGCCTGGACAGGATTAATGAAAAACTGTTTTTT. The chain couples TRBV12-3 or TRBV12-4 to TRBJ1-4; the match to TRBD1 covers 7 bases. This CDR3 has 14 residues. The J segment lost 4 bases and the V segment lost 6 bases, leaving 5 bases of the junction unmatched.

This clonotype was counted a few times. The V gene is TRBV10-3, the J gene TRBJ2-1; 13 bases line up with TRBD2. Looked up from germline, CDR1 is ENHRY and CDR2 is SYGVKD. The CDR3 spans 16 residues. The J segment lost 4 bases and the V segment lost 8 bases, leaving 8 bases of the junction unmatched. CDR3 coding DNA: TGTGCCATCGCAGGACTAGCGGGAGCGGGGTACAATGAGCAGTTCTTC. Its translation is CAIAGLAGAGYNEQFF.

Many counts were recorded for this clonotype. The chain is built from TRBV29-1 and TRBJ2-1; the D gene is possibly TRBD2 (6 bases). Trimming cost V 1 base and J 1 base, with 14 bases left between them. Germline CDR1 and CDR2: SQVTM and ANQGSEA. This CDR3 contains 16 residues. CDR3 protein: CSVEGLGLSSYNEQFF. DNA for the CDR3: TGCAGCGTTGAAGGATTGGGACTCTCGTCCTACAATGAGCAGTTCTTC.

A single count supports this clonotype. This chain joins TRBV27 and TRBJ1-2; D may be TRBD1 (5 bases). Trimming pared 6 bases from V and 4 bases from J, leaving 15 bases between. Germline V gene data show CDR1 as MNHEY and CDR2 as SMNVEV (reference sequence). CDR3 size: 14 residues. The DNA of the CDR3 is TGTGCCAGCAGGTCGCCAGGGCCGGGCTATGGCTACACCTTC. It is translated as CASRSPGPGYGYTF.

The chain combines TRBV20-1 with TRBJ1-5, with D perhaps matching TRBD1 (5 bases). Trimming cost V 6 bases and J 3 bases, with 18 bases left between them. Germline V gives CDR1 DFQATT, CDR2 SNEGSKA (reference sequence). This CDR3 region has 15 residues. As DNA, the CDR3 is TGCAGTGCACTTGGGGCGGTAAGGTCCAATCAGCCCCAGCATTTT. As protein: CSALGAVRSNQPQHF.

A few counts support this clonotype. CDR3 loop: CASSAGPNTQYF. CDR3 bases: TGTGCCAGCAGTGCGGGTCCCAATACGCAGTATTTT. The V call is TRBV12-3 or TRBV12-4, the J call TRBJ2-3, with D possibly matching TRBD2 (5 bases). Trimming took 5 bases from V and 7 from J, leaving 10 bases between them. This CDR3 has 12 residues.

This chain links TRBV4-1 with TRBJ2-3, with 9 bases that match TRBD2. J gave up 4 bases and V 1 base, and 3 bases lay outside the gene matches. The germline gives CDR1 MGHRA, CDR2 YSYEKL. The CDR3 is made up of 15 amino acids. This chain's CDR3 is CASSQGIAGADTQYF. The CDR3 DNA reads TGCGCCAGCAGCCAAGGAATAGCGGGGGCAGATACGCAGTATTTT.

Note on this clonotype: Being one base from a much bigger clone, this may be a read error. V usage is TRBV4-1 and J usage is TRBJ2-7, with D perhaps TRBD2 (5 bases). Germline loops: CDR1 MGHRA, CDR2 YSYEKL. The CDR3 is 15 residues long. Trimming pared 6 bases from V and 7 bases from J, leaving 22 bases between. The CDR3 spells CASSYTRLVYNEQYF. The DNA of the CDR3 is TGCGCCAGCAGTTACACTAGGCTGGTCTACAATGAGCAGTACTTC.

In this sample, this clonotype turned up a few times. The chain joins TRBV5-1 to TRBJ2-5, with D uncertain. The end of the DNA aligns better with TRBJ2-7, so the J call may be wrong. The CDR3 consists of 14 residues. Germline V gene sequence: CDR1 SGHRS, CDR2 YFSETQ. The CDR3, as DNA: TGCGCCAGCAGCTTGGCCCAGGAGCTGGGCGAGCAGTACTTC. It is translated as CASSLAQELGEQYF.

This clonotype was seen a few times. The CDR3, as DNA: TGTGCCAGCAGCGCGAGACCTACCGGGAGTTTCGAGCAGTACTTC. Its translation is CASSARPTGSFEQYF. V usage is TRBV7-2 and J usage is TRBJ2-7; D possibly corresponds to TRBD2 (6 bases). V lost 5 bases, J lost 6 bases, and 20 bases lay in between. The germline gives CDR1 SGHTA, CDR2 FQGNSA. This CDR3 region has 15 residues.

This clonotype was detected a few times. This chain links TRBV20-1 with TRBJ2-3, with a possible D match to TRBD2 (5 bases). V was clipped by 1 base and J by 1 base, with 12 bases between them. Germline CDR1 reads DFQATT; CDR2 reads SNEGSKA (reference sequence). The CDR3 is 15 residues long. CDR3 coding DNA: TGCAGTGCTAGAGCCCTCGGGGAAGGCACAGATACGCAGTATTTT. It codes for CSARALGEGTDTQYF.

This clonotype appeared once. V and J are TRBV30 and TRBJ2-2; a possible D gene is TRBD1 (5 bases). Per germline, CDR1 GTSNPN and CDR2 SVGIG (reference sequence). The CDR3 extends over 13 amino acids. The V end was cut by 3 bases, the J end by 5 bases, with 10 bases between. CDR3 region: CAWRKQATGELFF. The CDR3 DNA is TGTGCCTGGAGGAAACAGGCGACCGGGGAGCTGTTTTTT.

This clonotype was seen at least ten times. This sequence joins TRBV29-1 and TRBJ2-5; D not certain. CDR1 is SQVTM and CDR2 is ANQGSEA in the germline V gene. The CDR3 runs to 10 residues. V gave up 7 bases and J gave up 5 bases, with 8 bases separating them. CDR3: CSEGRETQYF. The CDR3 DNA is TGCAGCGAGGGTCGGGAGACCCAGTACTTC.

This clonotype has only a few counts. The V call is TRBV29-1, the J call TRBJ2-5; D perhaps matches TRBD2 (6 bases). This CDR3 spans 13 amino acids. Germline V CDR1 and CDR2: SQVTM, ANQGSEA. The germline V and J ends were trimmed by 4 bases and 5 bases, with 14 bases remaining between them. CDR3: CSVAGQGRETQYF. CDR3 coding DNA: TGCAGCGTTGCTGGACAAGGGAGGGAGACCCAGTACTTC.

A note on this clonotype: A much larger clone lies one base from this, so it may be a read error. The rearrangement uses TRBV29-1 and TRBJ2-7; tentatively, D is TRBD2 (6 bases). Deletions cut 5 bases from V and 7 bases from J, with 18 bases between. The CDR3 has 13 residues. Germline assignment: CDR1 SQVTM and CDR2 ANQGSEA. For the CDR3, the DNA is TGCAGCGTTCCGGGAGAGGTCTACAATGAGCAGTACTTC. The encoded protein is CSVPGEVYNEQYF.

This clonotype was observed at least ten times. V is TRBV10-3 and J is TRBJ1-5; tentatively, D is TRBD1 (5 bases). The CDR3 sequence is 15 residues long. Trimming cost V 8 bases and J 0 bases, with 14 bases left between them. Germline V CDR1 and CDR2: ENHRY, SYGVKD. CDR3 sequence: CAIGAGSHSNQPQHF. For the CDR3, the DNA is TGTGCCATCGGGGCGGGTTCACATAGCAATCAGCCCCAGCATTTT.

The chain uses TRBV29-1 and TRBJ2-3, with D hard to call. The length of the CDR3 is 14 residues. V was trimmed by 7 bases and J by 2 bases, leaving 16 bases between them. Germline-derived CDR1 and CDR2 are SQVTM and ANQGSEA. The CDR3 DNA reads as TGCAGCGCAAACCCCTCGATCGTCACAGATACGCAGTATTTT. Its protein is CSANPSIVTDTQYF.

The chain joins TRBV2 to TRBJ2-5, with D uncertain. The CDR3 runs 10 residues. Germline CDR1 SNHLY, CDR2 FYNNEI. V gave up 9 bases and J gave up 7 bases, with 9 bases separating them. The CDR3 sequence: CASVRRTQYF. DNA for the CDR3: TGTGCCAGTGTTAGGCGGACCCAGTACTTC.

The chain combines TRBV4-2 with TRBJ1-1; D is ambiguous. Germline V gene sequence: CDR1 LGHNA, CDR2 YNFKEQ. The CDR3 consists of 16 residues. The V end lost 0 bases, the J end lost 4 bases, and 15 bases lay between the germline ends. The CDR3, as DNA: TGTGCCAGCAGCCAAGATAGTGGACGGACTCCCACTGAAGCTTTCTTT. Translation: CASSQDSGRTPTEAFF.

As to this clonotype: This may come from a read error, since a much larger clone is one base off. CDR3 sequence: CASSPRGQGSNRPQHF. As DNA, the CDR3 is TGTGCCAGCAGTCCAAGAGGACAGGGCTCCAATCGGCCCCAGCATTTT. This rearrangement joins TRBV4-2 to TRBJ1-5, with TRBD1 matching over 8 bases. From germline, CDR1 is LGHNA and CDR2 YNFKEQ. This CDR3 is built from 16 residues.

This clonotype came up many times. CDR3 bases: TGTGCCAGCAGCTTAAAGACACCGGGACTAGCGGAGGGATTAGCCAAAAACATTCAGTACTTC. Translated, it gives CASSLKTPGLAEGLAKNIQYF. This chain uses TRBV11-2 with TRBJ2-4, with 11 positions matching TRBD2. V gave up 2 bases and J gave up 0 bases; unmatched junction bases: 15. This CDR3 spans 21 amino acids. CDR1 and CDR2 from the germline V gene are SGHAT and FQNNGV.

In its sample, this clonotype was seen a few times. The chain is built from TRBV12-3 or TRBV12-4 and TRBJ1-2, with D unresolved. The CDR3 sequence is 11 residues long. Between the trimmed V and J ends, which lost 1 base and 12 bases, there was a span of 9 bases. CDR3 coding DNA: TGTGCCAGCAGTTTAGGGGGTGGGAACACCTTC. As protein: CASSLGGGNTF.

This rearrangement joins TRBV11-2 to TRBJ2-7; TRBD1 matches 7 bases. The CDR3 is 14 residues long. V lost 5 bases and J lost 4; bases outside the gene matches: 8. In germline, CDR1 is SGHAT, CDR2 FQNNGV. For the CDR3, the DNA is TGTGCCAGCAGCCACGGGACAGCCCTTTACGAGCAGTACTTC. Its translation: CASSHGTALYEQYF.

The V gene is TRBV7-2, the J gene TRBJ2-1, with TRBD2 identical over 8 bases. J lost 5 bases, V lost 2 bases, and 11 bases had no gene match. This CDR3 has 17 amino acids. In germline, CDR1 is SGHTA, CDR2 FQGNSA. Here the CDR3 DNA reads TGTGCCAGCAGCTTATATGTGGGACTAGAGGGAAACAATGAGCAGTTCTTC. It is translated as CASSLYVGLEGNNEQFF.

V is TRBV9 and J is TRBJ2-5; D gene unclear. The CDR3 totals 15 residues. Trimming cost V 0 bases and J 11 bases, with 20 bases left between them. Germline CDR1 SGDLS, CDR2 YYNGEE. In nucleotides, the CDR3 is TGTGCCAGCAGCGTAGACCAGCAATCCTACAATGAGCAGTACTTC. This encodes CASSVDQQSYNEQYF.

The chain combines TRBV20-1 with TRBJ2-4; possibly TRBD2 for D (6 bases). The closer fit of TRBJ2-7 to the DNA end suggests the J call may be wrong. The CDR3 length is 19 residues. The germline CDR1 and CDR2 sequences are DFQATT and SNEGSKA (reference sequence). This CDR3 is CSARDTGNSGLPRAYEQYF. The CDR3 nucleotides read TGCAGTGCTAGAGATACGGGAAATAGCGGTCTCCCGAGAGCCTACGAGCAGTACTTC.

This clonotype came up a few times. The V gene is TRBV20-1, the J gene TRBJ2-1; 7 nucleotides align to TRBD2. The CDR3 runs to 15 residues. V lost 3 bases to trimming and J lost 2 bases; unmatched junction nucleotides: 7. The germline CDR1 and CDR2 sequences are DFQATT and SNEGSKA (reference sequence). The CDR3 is CSARSSGTPYNEQFF. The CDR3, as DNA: TGCAGTGCTAGGTCGAGCGGGACGCCCTACAATGAGCAGTTCTTC.

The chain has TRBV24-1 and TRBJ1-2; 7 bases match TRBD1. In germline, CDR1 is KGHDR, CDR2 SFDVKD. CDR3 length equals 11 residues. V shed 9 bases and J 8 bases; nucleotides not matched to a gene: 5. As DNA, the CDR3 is TGTGCCACCGGCGAGGGGGCGGGCTACACCTTC. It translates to CATGEGAGYTF.

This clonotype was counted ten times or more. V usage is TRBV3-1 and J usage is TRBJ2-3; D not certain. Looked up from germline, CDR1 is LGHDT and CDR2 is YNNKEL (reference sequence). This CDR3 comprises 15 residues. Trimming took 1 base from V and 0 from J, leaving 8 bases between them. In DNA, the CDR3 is TGTGCCAGCAGCCAAGGATTATACAGCACAGATACGCAGTATTTT. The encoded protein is CASSQGLYSTDTQYF.